These 27 T cell receptor beta chains were sequenced from one sample in a study of blood T cell repertoires in COVID-19. Produced via immunoSEQ multiplex PCR; TCRdb's table is partial and in-frame only. Found here are 250,000 to 300,000 clones, about 89% of them singletons; the top ten hold 0.95% to 1.5%. The sample consisted of PBMCs or T cells enriched from blood (not recorded which). These receptors all come from a human donor in a cohort exposed to, infected with or recovered from COVID-19 (not recorded which). The donor label of this sample is uncertain.

The rearrangement uses TRBV3-1 (or the pseudogene TRBV3-2) and TRBJ2-2; possibly TRBD2 for D (5 bases). Trimming removed 0 bases from V and 0 bases from J, with 14 bases in between. Germline V gene lookup returns CDR1 LGHDT and CDR2 YNNKEL (reference sequence). The CDR3 consists of 18 residues. CDR3 in amino acids: CASSQDLWTPANTGELFF. The CDR3 DNA reads as TGTGCCAGCAGCCAAGATCTCTGGACTCCAGCGAACACCGGGGAGCTGTTTTTT.

This clone was counted once. CDR3 DNA sequence: TGTGCCAGCAGCCCCGTCGGACTGGAGACTAACTATGGCTACACCTTC. This translates into CASSPVGLETNYGYTF. This rearrangement joins TRBV5-6 to TRBJ1-2; D gene uncertain. The V gene's germline CDR1 is SGHDT and CDR2 YYEEEE. Trimming left V 4 bases short and J 0 bases short, with 16 bases between. The CDR3 is 16 amino acids.

The CDR3 DNA is TGTGCCAGCAGCAAACGGGGCTTGGACAGATTCTATGGCTACACCTTC. As protein: CASSKRGLDRFYGYTF. The rearrangement joins TRBV2 to TRBJ1-2; tentatively, D is TRBD1 (6 bases). Germline V CDR1 and CDR2: SNHLY, FYNNEI. CDR3 size: 16 residues. The V end was cut by 6 bases, the J end by 4 bases, with 21 bases between.

V and J are TRBV5-6 and TRBJ2-7; 7 positions agree with TRBD1. CDR3 length: 14 residues. V shed 4 bases, J shed 6 bases, and the junction held 10 bases outside the gene matches. The V gene's germline CDR1 is SGHDT and CDR2 YYEEEE. For the CDR3, the DNA is TGTGCCAGCAGCCCACGACAGGGTCTGGGCGAGCAGTACTTC. Translation: CASSPRQGLGEQYF.

The V call is TRBV3-1 (or the pseudogene TRBV3-2), the J call TRBJ1-2; D is perhaps TRBD1 (6 bases). Trimming took off 4 bases at V and 4 bases at J, with 16 bases between the two ends. Per germline, CDR1 LGHDT and CDR2 YNNKEL (reference sequence). This CDR3 spans 15 amino acids. The CDR3 DNA reads TGTGCCAGCAGCCCCACCAGGGGAGTCGGCTATGGCTACACCTTC. Translated, it gives CASSPTRGVGYGYTF.

The chain links TRBV2 to TRBJ1-5; a possible D gene is TRBD1 (6 bases). V gave up 8 bases and J gave up 5 bases, with 16 bases separating them. Germline V gene data show CDR1 as SNHLY and CDR2 as FYNNEI. The CDR3 contains 14 residues. CDR3 loop: CASSGQGYDQPQHF. Written as DNA, the CDR3 is TGTGCCAGCTCGGGACAAGGGTACGATCAGCCCCAGCATTTT. Filled out from reference TRBV2 and TRBJ1-5, the complete variable domain reads EPEVTQTPSHQVTQMGQEVILRCVPISNHLYFYWYRQILGQKVEFLVSFYNNEISEKSEIFDDQFSVERPDGSNFTLKIRSTKLEDSAMYFCASSGQGYDQPQHFGDGTRLSIL.

The rearrangement links TRBV30 to TRBJ1-2; D may be TRBD1 (6 bases). Germline V gene sequence: CDR1 GTSNPN, CDR2 SVGIG (reference sequence). V lost 2 bases to trimming and J lost 7 bases, with 14 bases between them. The CDR3 is 13 residues long. CDR3 coding DNA: TGTGCCTGGAGTTACGGACCCAGGGGTGGCTACACCTTC. Residues: CAWSYGPRGGYTF.

The chain carries TRBV2 and TRBJ2-7; D is perhaps TRBD1 (7 bases). CDR1 and CDR2 (germline): SNHLY, FYNNEI. Trimming took 1 base from V and 7 from J, leaving 20 bases between them. This CDR3 comprises 16 residues. The CDR3 region has the DNA TGTGCCAGCAGTGAAGGAAGGGGGCGGGCCGGGAGAGAGCAGTACTTC. It encodes CASSEGRGRAGREQYF.

V is TRBV30 and J is TRBJ2-5; tentative D call: TRBD2 (6 bases). The germline CDR1 and CDR2 sequences are GTSNPN and SVGIG (reference sequence). Trimming removed 0 bases from V and 5 bases from J, with 13 bases in between. The CDR3 runs 14 residues. The CDR3 DNA reads as TGTGCCTGGAGTGTACCGGGAGTGACGGAGACCCAGTACTTC. Protein product: CAWSVPGVTETQYF.

The chain links TRBV4-1 to TRBJ2-3, with 9 positions matching TRBD1. Germline CDR1 and CDR2: MGHRA and YSYEKL. Trimming cost V 4 bases and J 11 bases; bases outside gene matches: 19. The CDR3 totals 17 residues. The CDR3 DNA is TGCGCCAGCAGCCTAGACTACCGATACAGGGGGCAGCCGAGGCAGTATTTT. The encoded protein is CASSLDYRYRGQPRQYF.

The chain carries TRBV12-3 or TRBV12-4 and TRBJ1-5, with D hard to call. Trimming took 3 bases from V and 5 from J, leaving 5 bases between them. The CDR3 is made up of 12 amino acids. The CDR3 is CASSFLDQPQHF. CDR3 bases: TGTGCCAGCAGTTTTCTTGATCAGCCCCAGCATTTT.

In DNA, the CDR3 is TGCGCCAGCAGCCAACAAACAGGGGGGGATATGGGTGAAAAACTGTTTTTT. This codes for CASSQQTGGDMGEKLFF. The V gene is TRBV4-1, the J gene TRBJ1-4; 8 bases map to TRBD1. With 2 bases clipped from V and 7 bases from J, the junction kept 12 bases outside the gene matches. CDR1 is MGHRA, CDR2 YSYEKL, per germline. The CDR3 consists of 17 residues.

The chain combines TRBV7-8 with TRBJ2-3; 7 nucleotides line up with TRBD1. V dropped 5 bases and J dropped 3; count of bases not matched to a gene: 17. The CDR3 length is 18 residues. Germline CDR1 and CDR2: SGHVS and FQNEAQ. CDR3 amino acids: CASSPQTGASSSTDTQYF. CDR3 DNA: TGTGCCAGCAGCCCCCAAACAGGGGCCTCTTCAAGTACAGATACGCAGTATTTT.

This chain uses TRBV19 with TRBJ2-3; unclear D gene. Trimming pared 5 bases from V and 2 bases from J, leaving 5 bases between. CDR3 length: 12 amino acids. CDR1 and CDR2 from the germline V gene are LNHDA and SQIVND (reference sequence). The chain's CDR3 is CASSGSTDTQYF. CDR3 DNA sequence: TGTGCCAGTAGTGGCTCCACAGATACGCAGTATTTT. Full variable domain (missing parts from reference TRBV19 and TRBJ2-3): DGGITQSPKYLFRKEGQNVTLSCEQNLNHDAMYWYRQDPGQGLRLIYYSQIVNDFQKGDIAEGYSVSREKKESFPLTVTSAQKNPTAFYLCASSGSTDTQYFGPGTRLTVL.

This chain links TRBV5-1 with TRBJ1-1; maybe TRBD1 (5 bases). Germline-derived CDR1 and CDR2 are SGHRS and YFSETQ. Between the trimmed V and J ends, which lost 5 bases and 2 bases, there was a span of 7 bases. The CDR3 spans 12 residues. CDR3 amino acids: CASRGPNTEAFF. In DNA, the CDR3 is TGCGCCAGCAGGGGGCCCAACACTGAAGCTTTCTTT.

The chain links TRBV7-2 to TRBJ1-1; TRBD1 agrees at 7 bases. Germline lookup yields CDR1 SGHTA and CDR2 FQGNSA. The CDR3 spans 12 residues. J lost 7 bases, V lost 5 bases, and 4 bases had no gene match. In DNA form, the CDR3 reads TGTGCCAGCAGCCAAGACAGGGTTGAAGCTTTCTTT. It translates to CASSQDRVEAFF.

This rearrangement joins TRBV24-1 to TRBJ2-7; 9 bases are shared with TRBD2. V dropped 0 bases and J dropped 5; count of bases not matched to a gene: 7. This CDR3 has 16 residues. From germline, CDR1 is KGHDR and CDR2 SFDVKD. The CDR3 is CATSDLAGGHNHEQYF. The CDR3 nucleotides are TGTGCCACCAGTGATTTGGCGGGGGGGCACAACCACGAGCAGTACTTC.

This chain connects TRBV7-6 to TRBJ2-2; 8 nucleotides match TRBD2. CDR3 size: 17 residues. Germline values: CDR1 SGHVS, CDR2 FNYEAQ. J lost 6 bases, V lost 4 bases, and 13 bases had no gene match. Here the CDR3 reads CASSSQAGALVSGELFF. In nucleotides, the CDR3 is TGTGCCAGCAGCTCGCAAGCGGGGGCGTTGGTGTCCGGGGAGCTGTTTTTT.

The V call is TRBV28, the J call TRBJ2-1; TRBD2 might be the D (5 bases). V lost 4 bases and J lost 0, with 10 bases in between. The CDR3 consists of 15 residues. Germline lookup yields CDR1 MDHEN and CDR2 SYDVKM. CDR3 DNA: TGTGCCAGCAGTTCAGGCGGACTCTCCTACAATGAGCAGTTCTTC. It translates to CASSSGGLSYNEQFF. Full variable domain (remainder filled in from reference TRBV28 and TRBJ2-1): DVKVTQSSRYLVKRTGEKVFLECVQDMDHENMFWYRQDPGLGLRLIYFSYDVKMKEKGDIPEGYSVSREKKERFSLILESASTNQTSMYLCASSSGGLSYNEQFFGPGTRLTVL.

The rearrangement joins TRBV7-3 to TRBJ2-1; TRBD2 matches 7 bases. The trim removed 4 bases at V and 9 bases at J, leaving 9 bases unmatched. Germline V gene data show CDR1 as SGHTA and CDR2 as FQGTGA. This CDR3 has 14 residues. CDR3 DNA: TGTGCCAGCAGCTCCGGACTAGATAGGAGTGAGCAGTTCTTC. It encodes CASSSGLDRSEQFF.

The chain is built from TRBV3-1 (or the pseudogene TRBV3-2) and TRBJ2-3; 7 nucleotides agree with TRBD2. Germline values: CDR1 LGHDT, CDR2 YNNKEL (reference sequence). V was pared by 4 bases and J by 0 bases, with 10 bases of the junction left unmatched. This CDR3 is built from 17 residues. CDR3 in amino acids: CASSPRAPGLSTDTQYF. Here the CDR3 DNA reads TGTGCCAGCAGCCCACGGGCACCGGGACTAAGCACAGATACGCAGTATTTT.

This chain links TRBV10-3 with TRBJ1-3; D not certain. The V and J ends lost 10 bases and 6 bases respectively, with 16 bases between them. This CDR3 region has 13 residues. CDR1 is ENHRY, CDR2 SYGVKD, per germline. DNA for the CDR3: TGTGCCACGACCGTTGTTGGAGAAAACACCATATATTTT. This gives the protein CATTVVGENTIYF.

The genes are TRBV27 and TRBJ2-7; 8 bases agree with TRBD1. V lost 6 bases, J lost 4 bases, and 5 bases stayed unmatched. The CDR3 runs to 13 residues. Germline V gives CDR1 MNHEY, CDR2 SMNVEV (reference sequence). The CDR3 DNA reads TGTGCCAGCAGCGGACAGGGTAGGTACGAGCAGTACTTC. This encodes CASSGQGRYEQYF.

This clone came up a few times. The V call is TRBV7-8, the J call TRBJ2-1; 12 bases fit TRBD2. Germline lookup yields CDR1 SGHVS and CDR2 FQNEAQ. V gave up 1 base and J gave up 9 bases; unmatched junction bases: 7. The CDR3 extends over 16 amino acids. CDR3 loop: CASSLGIGLAGTEQFF. CDR3 sequence (DNA): TGTGCCAGCAGCTTAGGAATAGGACTAGCGGGGACTGAGCAGTTCTTC. Full variable domain (missing parts from reference TRBV7-8 and TRBJ2-1): GAGVSQSPRYKVAKRGQDVALRCDPISGHVSLFWYQQALGQGPEFLTYFQNEAQLDKSGLPSDRFFAERPEGSVSTLKIQRTQQEDSAVYLCASSLGIGLAGTEQFFGPGTRLTVL.

The rearrangement joins TRBV10-3 to TRBJ2-3; 7 bases match TRBD1. The J segment lost 4 bases and the V segment lost 6 bases, leaving 4 bases of the junction unmatched. This CDR3 comprises 13 residues. Germline V gene lookup returns CDR1 ENHRY and CDR2 SYGVKD. The CDR3 sequence: CAIRDRDADTQYF. The CDR3 DNA is TGTGCCATCAGAGACAGGGATGCAGATACGCAGTATTTT.

The chain is built from TRBV20-1 and TRBJ2-1, with 11 bases matching TRBD2. CDR1 is DFQATT and CDR2 is SNEGSKA in the germline V gene (reference sequence). The CDR3 runs to 14 residues. J was trimmed by 10 bases and V by 3 bases; bases with no gene match: 8. CDR3 sequence (DNA): TGCAGTGCTAGTATTTGGCTAGCGGGGGGAGAGCAGTTCTTC. It translates to CSASIWLAGGEQFF.

This rearrangement joins TRBV3-1 (or the pseudogene TRBV3-2) to TRBJ1-1; unclear D gene. Trimming took off 0 bases at V and 1 base at J, with 9 bases between the two ends. This CDR3 is 15 amino acids long. The germline CDR1 and CDR2 sequences are LGHDT and YNNKEL (reference sequence). CDR3 coding DNA: TGTGCCAGCAGCCAAGATCGGCGGGAGAACACTGAAGCTTTCTTT. It translates to CASSQDRRENTEAFF.